This T cell receptor (beta chain) was obtained from a study of T cell changes during pregnancy in multiple sclerosis. Clones were read by immunoSEQ multiplex PCR, and TCRdb kept only the in-frame ones, dropping some. The table has approximately 85,000 clones, just over 90% seen once; the top ten hold around 2.3%. Germline CDR1 MNHNS, CDR2 SASEGT. V gave up 6 bases and J gave up 7 bases; unmatched junction bases: 4. The CDR3 sequence is 13 residues long. The J gene is TRBJ1-5, the V gene TRBV6-1, with 9 bases lining up with TRBD1. Sample: peripheral blood, taken in the first trimester of pregnancy. This receptor was taken from a female donor with multiple sclerosis, enrolled in a pregnancy study. In DNA, the CDR3 is TGTGCCAGCAGGCCGGGACAGGGACAGCCCCAGCATTTT. Translation: CASRPGQGQPQHF.